The present entry profiles one T cell receptor beta chain with its context. What it binds is unknown. The record originates from a study of T cell responses to AZD1222 COVID-19 vaccine. Trimming removed 0 bases at V and 4 bases at J, with 12 bases between. The CDR3 runs to 15 residues. Germline CDR1 SGHAT, CDR2 FQNNGV. The protocol was immunoSEQ multiplex PCR, while the TCRdb copy is restricted to in-frame clones and leaves out a portion. The profile shows more than 85,000 clones, 70% to 90% of them singletons. Overall study findings and caveats: White British ancestry dominated among donors, who included more females, and clonal diversity was possibly underestimated.

The V gene is TRBV11-2, the J gene TRBJ1-2, with D possibly being TRBD1 (5 bases). The sequences come from peripheral blood, collected on day 0 of MenACWY control vaccination. The receptor was derived from an adult in good health. CDR3 protein: CASSLDYRGGYGYTF. The CDR3 DNA sequence: TGTGCCAGCAGCTTAGATTATAGGGGAGGCTATGGCTACACCTTC.